The text below deals with one TCR beta chain. Its cognate antigen has yet to be identified. Per-base quality was not reported, and no clone a single base away is much larger than it. The data were produced on an Illumina NovaSeq 6000. TCRalpha and TCRbeta cDNA libraries were constructed by 5'RACE with constant-segment primers, with sample barcodes and unique molecular identifiers being introduced. RNA was extracted from every sample with Trizol reagent. Amplification of the libraries took two PCR steps, and the second step added a second sample barcode plus Illumina TruSeq adapters. The libraries were sequenced on an Illumina NovaSeq using 2 x 150 bp paired-end reads. Per the authors' processing: The reads were demultiplexed and collapsed into UMI-guided consensus sequences using migec v1.2.7. Using mixcr v2.1.11, UMI consensuses were aligned to TRA and TRB V and J templates and then assembled into clonotypes. Expanded or contracted clonotypes were those called significant by both edgeR and NoisET, with noise models trained on biological replicates. edgeR calls used a false discovery rate-adjusted p below 0.01 and a log2 fold-change threshold of 1. As an exploratory analysis of dynamics, PCA with hierarchical clustering was applied to max-normalized trajectories of the 1000 most abundant clonotypes. Each responding clone was given a CD4 or CD8 phenotype based on the CD4+ and CD8+ repertoires, which had been sequenced separately. TCRdb reprocessed the public reads (quality trimming at Q25 with fastp, clone calling with MiXCR) and kept in-frame beta chains. Every CDR3 protein is listed once, alongside the most common genes and DNA of its rows. TCRdb's processing, not the authors' own work, is the source of the V and J calls. This sample lists fewer than 700,000 distinct CDR3 sequences; about 20% were detected once. Around 7.7% of the sample comes from the top ten.

Ficoll-Paque density gradient centrifugation was used to isolate PBMCs. Per the germline V gene, KGHDR is the CDR1 and SFDVKD is the CDR2. From its cysteine to its phenylalanine, the CDR3 spans 15 amino acids. CDR3 DNA only is kept here, 45 bases in frame from base 1. V is pared back by 4 bases and J by 1 base, with 9 bases lying between the germline termini. This entry comes from a study of T-cell memory formation after mild COVID-19 (dated by TCRdb to about 2021). With respect to the entire study: Most TCR sequence clusters were specific to one of the two donors. In a couple of donors, T-cell clones that expanded and contracted after mild COVID-19 were tracked by sequencing TCRalpha and TCRbeta repertoires over time. Two young, previously healthy adult volunteers, one female and one male, were included in the cohort. General conclusions and limits of the study: The study covered only a couple of mild cases, and larger cohorts including severe cases with pre-infection samples were considered necessary. Contracting CD4+ clones were located mainly in the CM and EM memory subsets, whereas CD8+ clones were found to be enriched in EMRA. The second-wave clones that peaked on day 37 were not confirmed to be SARS-CoV-2 specific. Clones that contracted from day 15 to 85 showed balanced CD4/CD8 phenotypes, whereas a second wave of clones that expanded from day 15 to 37 leaned towards CD4+. Some responding clones were detected in pre-infection memory, which suggested that pre-existing cross-reactive memory T cells had joined the SARS-CoV-2 response.

This clonotype originated in an adult woman who had mild COVID-19 (a few samples of this study predate the infection). The sample titles of this study are shuffled in the database, so cell type and time point are left out; the donor was told from shared clones. The sequencing sample was made of PBMCs or a T cell subset sorted from them (not recorded which). The V and J segments used are TRBV24-1 and TRBJ2-2; tentative D gene TRBD2, with 6 bases matching. CDR3 reads: CATSDPGRNTGELFF. Read as DNA, the sequence is TGTGCCACCAGTGACCCCGGGAGGAACACCGGGGAGCTGTTTTTT.